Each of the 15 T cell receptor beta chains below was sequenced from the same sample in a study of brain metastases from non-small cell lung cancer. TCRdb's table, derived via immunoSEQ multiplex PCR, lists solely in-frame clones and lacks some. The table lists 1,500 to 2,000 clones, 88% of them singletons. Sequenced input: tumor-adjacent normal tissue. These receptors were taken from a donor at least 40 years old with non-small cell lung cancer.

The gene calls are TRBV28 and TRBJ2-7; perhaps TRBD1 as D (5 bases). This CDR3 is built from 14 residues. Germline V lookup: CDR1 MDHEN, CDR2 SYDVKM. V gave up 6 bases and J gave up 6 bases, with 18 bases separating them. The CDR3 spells CASRPGQGLAEQYF. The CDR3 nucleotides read TGTGCCAGCAGGCCAGGGCAGGGCTTGGCCGAGCAGTACTTC.

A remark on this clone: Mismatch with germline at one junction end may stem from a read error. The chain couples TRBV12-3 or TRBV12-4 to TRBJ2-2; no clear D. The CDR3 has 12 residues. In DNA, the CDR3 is TGTGCCAACAGTTGGGGTGGCGGGGAGCTGTTTTTT. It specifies CANSWGGGELFF.

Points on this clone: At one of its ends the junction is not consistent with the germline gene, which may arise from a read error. CDR3: CARSSIRGGGTDTQYF. The CDR3 DNA reads TGCGCCCGCAGTTCTATTCGCGGGGGGGGCACAGATACGCAGTATTTT. The chain carries TRBV5-1 and TRBJ2-3, with TRBD2 matching over 9 bases. The CDR3 has 16 amino acids. The germline V gene has CDR1 SGHRS and CDR2 YFSETQ.

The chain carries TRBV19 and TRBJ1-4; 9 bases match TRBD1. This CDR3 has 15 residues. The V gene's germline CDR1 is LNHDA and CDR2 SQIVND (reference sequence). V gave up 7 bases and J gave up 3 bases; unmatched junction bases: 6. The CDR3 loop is CASKGQGVANEKLFF. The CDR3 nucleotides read TGTGCCAGTAAGGGACAGGGCGTAGCTAATGAAAAACTGTTTTTT.

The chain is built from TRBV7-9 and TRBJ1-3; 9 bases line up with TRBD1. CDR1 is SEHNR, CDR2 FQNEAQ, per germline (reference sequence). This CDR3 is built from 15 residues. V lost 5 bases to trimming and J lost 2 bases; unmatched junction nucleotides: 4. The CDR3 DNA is TGTGCCAGCAGCCTTTGGGACAGGGCTGGAAACACCATATATTTT. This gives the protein CASSLWDRAGNTIYF.

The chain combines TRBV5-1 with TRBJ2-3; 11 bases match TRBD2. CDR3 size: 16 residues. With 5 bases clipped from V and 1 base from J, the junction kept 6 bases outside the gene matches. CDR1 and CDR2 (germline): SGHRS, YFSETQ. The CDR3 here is CASSSISGGGTDTQYF. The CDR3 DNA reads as TGCGCCAGCAGTTCTATTAGCGGGGGGGGCACAGATACGCAGTATTTT.

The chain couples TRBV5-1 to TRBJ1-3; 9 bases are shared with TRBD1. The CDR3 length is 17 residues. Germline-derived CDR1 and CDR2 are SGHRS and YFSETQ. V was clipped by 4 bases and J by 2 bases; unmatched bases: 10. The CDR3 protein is CASSPKGQGNPGNTIYF. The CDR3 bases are TGCGCCAGCAGCCCCAAGGGACAGGGCAACCCTGGAAACACCATATATTTT.

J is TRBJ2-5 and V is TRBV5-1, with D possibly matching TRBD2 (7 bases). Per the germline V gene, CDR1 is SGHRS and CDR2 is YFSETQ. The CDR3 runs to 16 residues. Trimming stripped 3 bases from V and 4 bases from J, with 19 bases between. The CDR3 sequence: CASSSDRGGVRETQYF. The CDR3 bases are TGCGCCAGCAGCTCCGATAGGGGGGGCGTGCGAGAGACCCAGTACTTC.

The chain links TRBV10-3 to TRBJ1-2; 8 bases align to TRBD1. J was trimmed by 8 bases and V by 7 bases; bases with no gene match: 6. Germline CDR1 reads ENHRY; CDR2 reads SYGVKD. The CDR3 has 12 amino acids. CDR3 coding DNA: TGTGCCATCACTACGGACAGGGTCGGCTACACCTTC. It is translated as CAITTDRVGYTF.

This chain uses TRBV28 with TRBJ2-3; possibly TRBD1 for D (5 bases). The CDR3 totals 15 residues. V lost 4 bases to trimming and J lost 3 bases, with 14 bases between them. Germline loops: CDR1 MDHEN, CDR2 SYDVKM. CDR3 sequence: CASSSHSTATDTQYF. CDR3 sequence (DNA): TGTGCCAGCAGTTCCCATTCGACAGCGACAGATACGCAGTATTTT. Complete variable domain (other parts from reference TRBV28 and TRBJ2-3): DVKVTQSSRYLVKRTGEKVFLECVQDMDHENMFWYRQDPGLGLRLIYFSYDVKMKEKGDIPEGYSVSREKKERFSLILESASTNQTSMYLCASSSHSTATDTQYFGPGTRLTVL.

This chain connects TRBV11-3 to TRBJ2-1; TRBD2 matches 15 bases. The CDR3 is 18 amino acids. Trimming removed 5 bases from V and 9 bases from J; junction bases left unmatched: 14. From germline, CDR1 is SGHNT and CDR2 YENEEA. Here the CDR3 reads CASSASGTSGGSDGEQFF. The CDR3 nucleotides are TGTGCCAGCAGCGCTTCCGGGACTAGCGGGGGGAGCGATGGTGAGCAGTTCTTC.

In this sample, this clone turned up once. The CDR3 DNA sequence: TGTGCCAGCAATCTTGGGAGCGGGGAGCTGTTTTTT. It is translated as CASNLGSGELFF. V is TRBV14 and J is TRBJ2-2; a weak D match, TRBD2 (5 bases). Germline CDR1 reads SGHDN; CDR2 reads FVKESK. Trimming stripped 7 bases from V and 7 bases from J, with 10 bases between. There are 12 residues in the CDR3.

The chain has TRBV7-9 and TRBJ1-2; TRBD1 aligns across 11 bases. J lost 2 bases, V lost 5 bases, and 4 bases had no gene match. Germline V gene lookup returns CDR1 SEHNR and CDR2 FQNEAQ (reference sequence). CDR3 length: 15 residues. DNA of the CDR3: TGTGCCAGCAGCGATCGGACAGGGGGCAACTATGGCTACACCTTC. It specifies CASSDRTGGNYGYTF.

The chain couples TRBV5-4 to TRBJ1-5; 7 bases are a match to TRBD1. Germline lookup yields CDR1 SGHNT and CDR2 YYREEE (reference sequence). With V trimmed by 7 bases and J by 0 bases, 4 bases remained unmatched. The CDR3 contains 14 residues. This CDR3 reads CASQGQDSNQPQHF. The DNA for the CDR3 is TGTGCCAGCCAAGGACAGGATAGCAATCAGCCCCAGCATTTT.

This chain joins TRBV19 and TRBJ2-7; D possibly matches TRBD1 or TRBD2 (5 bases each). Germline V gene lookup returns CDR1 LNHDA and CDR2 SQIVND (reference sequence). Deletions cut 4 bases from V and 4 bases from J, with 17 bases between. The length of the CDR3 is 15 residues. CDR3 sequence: CASSRAGAVGYEQYF. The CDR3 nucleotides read TGTGCCAGTAGTAGGGCCGGGGCAGTTGGATACGAGCAGTACTTC.